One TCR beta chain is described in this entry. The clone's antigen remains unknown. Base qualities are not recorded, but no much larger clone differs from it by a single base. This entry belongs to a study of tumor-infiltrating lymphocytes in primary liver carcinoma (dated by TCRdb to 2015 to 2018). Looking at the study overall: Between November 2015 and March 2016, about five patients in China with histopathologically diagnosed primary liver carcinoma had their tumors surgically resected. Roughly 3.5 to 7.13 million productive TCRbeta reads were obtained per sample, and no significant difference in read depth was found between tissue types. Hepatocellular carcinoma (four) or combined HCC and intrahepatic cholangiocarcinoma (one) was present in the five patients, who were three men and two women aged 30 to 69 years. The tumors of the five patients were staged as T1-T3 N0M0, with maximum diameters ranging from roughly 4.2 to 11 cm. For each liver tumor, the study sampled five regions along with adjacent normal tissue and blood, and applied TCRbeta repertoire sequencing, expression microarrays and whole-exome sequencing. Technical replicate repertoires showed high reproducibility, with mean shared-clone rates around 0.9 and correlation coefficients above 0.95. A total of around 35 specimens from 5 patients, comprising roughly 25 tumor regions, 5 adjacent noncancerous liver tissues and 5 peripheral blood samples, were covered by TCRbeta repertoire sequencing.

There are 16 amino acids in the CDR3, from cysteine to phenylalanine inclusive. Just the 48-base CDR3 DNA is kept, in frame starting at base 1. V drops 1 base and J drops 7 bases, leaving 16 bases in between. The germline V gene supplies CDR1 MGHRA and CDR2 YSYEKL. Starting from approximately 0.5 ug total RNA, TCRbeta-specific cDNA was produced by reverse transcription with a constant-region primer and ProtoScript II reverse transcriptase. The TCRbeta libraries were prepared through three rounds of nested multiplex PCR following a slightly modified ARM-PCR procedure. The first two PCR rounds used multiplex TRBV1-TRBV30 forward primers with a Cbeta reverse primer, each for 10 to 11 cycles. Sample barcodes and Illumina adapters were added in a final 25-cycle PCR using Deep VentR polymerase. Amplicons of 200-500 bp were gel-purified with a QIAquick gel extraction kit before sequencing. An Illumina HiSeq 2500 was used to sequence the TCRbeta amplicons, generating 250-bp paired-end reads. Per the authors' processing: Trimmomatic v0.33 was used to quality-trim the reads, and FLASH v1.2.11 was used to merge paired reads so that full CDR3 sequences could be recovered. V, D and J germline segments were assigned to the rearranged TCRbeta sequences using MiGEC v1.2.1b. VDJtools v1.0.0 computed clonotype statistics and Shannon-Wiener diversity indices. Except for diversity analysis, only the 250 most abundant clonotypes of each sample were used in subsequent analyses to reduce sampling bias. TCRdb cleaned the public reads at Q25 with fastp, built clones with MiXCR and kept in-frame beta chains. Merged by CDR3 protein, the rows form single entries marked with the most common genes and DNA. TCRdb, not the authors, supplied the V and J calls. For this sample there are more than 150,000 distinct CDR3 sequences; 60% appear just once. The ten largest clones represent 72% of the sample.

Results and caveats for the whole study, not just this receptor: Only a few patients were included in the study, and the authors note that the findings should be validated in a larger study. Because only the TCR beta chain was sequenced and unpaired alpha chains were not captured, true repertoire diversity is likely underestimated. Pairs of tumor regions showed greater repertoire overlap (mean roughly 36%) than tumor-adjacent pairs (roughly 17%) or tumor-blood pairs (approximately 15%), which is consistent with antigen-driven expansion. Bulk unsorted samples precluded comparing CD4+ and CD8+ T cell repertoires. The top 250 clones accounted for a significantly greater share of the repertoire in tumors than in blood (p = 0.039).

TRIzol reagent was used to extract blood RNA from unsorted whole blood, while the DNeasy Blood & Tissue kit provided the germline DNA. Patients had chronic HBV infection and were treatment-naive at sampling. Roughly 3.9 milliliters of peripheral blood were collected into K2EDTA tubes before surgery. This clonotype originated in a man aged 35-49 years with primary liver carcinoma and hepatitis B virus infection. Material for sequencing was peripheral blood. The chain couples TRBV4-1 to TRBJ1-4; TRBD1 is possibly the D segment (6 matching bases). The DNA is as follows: TGCGCCAGCAGCCAAGTTAGGGCACAGGGTGGTGAAAAACTGTTTTTT. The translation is CASSQVRAQGGEKLFF.